This T cell receptor beta chain was profiled in a study of a mutant IDH1 vaccine in newly diagnosed glioma. Data came from immunoSEQ multiplex PCR; TCRdb stores just in-frame clones and leaves some out. The table includes 40,000 or so clones, roughly 80% detected once. Trimming removed 0 bases at V and 1 base at J, with 6 bases between. This CDR3 contains 14 residues. Per germline, CDR1 LGHNA and CDR2 YNFKEQ. A note on this clone: What it binds is not known.

As to time point: week 47, end of study. Mutant IDH1 20-mer peptide, at 300 ug, made up each vaccine dose, with topical imiquimod. This clonotype was sampled from a young man with glioma. Some clones in this sample may be carry-over from other donors' samples. The chain joins TRBV4-2 to TRBJ1-1; D remains ambiguous. Here the sequenced sample was PBMCs, taken from a glioma patient whose treatment included an IDH1 peptide vaccine. The CDR3 reads CASSQEAWNTEAFF. The CDR3 DNA reads TGTGCCAGCAGCCAAGAGGCCTGGAACACTGAAGCTTTCTTT.